This T cell receptor beta chain comes out of a study of response to subunit inactivated influenza vaccine. TCRdb reanalysed the RT-PCR reads using MiXCR and keeps one entry per CDR3 protein. Of about 780,000 distinct CDR3 sequences detected, less than 20% appear once; the ten largest clones hold approximately 10%. Trimming left V 5 bases short and J 4 bases short, with 15 bases between. CDR3 length: 14 amino acids. The germline V gene encodes CDR1 SGHRS and CDR2 YFSETQ. This clonotype was counted a few times. The chain uses TRBV5-1 and TRBJ1-2; D is unclear. This receptor was identified in a man aged 50 to 60 who received an inactivated influenza vaccine. The sample was PBMCs from blood, taken more than 4 days after vaccination. Written as DNA, the CDR3 is TGCGCCAGCAGTGGACCGTCCGATGGCTATGGCTACACCTTC. It yields the protein CASSGPSDGYGYTF. The variable domain in full, with the rest retrieved from reference TRBV5-1 and TRBJ1-2, is KAGVTQTPRYLIKTRGQQVTLSCSPISGHRSVSWYQQTPGQGLQFLFEYFSETQRNKGNFPGRFSGRQFSNSRSEMNVSTLELGDSALYLCASSGPSDGYGYTFGSGTRLTVV.